The 11 T cell receptor beta chains below come from one sample, sequenced in a study of breast tumors, draining lymph nodes, adjacent tissues. TCRdb processed the multiplex PCR reads anew with MiXCR; each CDR3 protein has one entry. The sample holds under 300,000 distinct CDR3 sequences, less than 40% seen once. Samples came from axillary lymph nodes draining the breast cancer. Sequenced material: axillary lymph node tissue. These receptors were obtained from a female donor with breast cancer. Some clones in this sample may be carry-over from other donors' samples.

The table lists this clonotype with a few counts. At one end, the junction sequence differs from germline, possibly due to a read error. This chain joins TRBV6-5 and TRBJ2-3, with TRBD1 as a possible D gene (5 bases). Germline CDR1 reads MNHEY; CDR2 reads SVGAGI. The CDR3 runs to 14 residues. The CDR3 spells CTSSYWGGTDTQYF. CDR3 nucleotides: TGTACCAGCAGTTATTGGGGCGGCACAGATACGCAGTATTTT.

The chain couples TRBV20-1 to TRBJ2-5; 9 nucleotides agree with TRBD2. V was clipped by 3 bases and J by 5 bases; unmatched bases: 10. Germline V lookup: CDR1 DFQATT, CDR2 SNEGSKA (reference sequence). CDR3 size: 15 residues. CDR3 in DNA: TGCAGTGCTAGTGGGCTAGCGGGAAGGGGTGAGACCCAGTACTTC. Its translation: CSASGLAGRGETQYF.

In the case of this clonotype: A much larger clone lies one base from this, so it may be a read error. The chain employs TRBV10-3 and TRBJ2-1; D gene ambiguous. Per germline, CDR1 ENHRY and CDR2 SYGVKD. The CDR3 length is 14 residues. Trimming took off 3 bases at V and 15 bases at J, with 21 bases between the two ends. DNA of the CDR3: TGTGCCATCAGTGACGGCCTCATACGGGTCCGACGGTTCTTC. Residues: CAISDGLIRVRRFF.

This clonotype was seen once. The CDR3 protein is CASSPRLAGETQYF. In DNA form, the CDR3 reads TGTGCCAGCAGCCCGCGACTAGCGGGAGAAACCCAGTACTTC. V gene TRBV11-2 combines with J gene TRBJ2-5; 12 bases match TRBD2. CDR3 length: 14 residues. Losses at the gene ends were 5 bases for V and 8 bases for J; bases not matched to a gene: 6. Germline loops: CDR1 SGHAT, CDR2 FQNNGV.

This clonotype was counted between two and nine times. The junction and the germline gene differ at one end; a read error may be behind it. The chain employs TRBV7-7 and TRBJ2-1; 8 bases match TRBD1. CDR1 and CDR2 (germline): SSHAT, FNYEAQ (reference sequence). The CDR3 contains 17 residues. CDR3 amino acids: CASSYRTGRDACNEQFF. In DNA, the CDR3 is TGTGCTAGCAGTTATAGGACAGGGCGGGACGCCTGCAATGAGCAGTTCTTC.

The rearrangement uses TRBV10-3 and TRBJ2-7; 7 bases align to TRBD2. The CDR3 covers 13 residues. V shed 8 bases and J 5 bases; nucleotides not matched to a gene: 9. CDR1 is ENHRY, CDR2 SYGVKD, per germline. The CDR3: CAIGARTSNEQYF. CDR3 in DNA: TGTGCCATCGGAGCGAGGACTAGTAACGAGCAGTACTTC.

This clonotype appeared many times. This chain joins TRBV18 and TRBJ2-7; D ambiguous. The germline V and J ends were trimmed by 2 bases and 4 bases, with 12 bases remaining between them. Germline CDR1 reads KGHSH; CDR2 reads LQKENI. There are 14 residues in the CDR3. The chain's CDR3 is CASSPSKVPYEQYF. DNA of the CDR3: TGTGCCAGCTCACCATCAAAGGTCCCATACGAGCAGTACTTC.

This clonotype was observed many times. The J gene is TRBJ2-5, the V gene TRBV2, with D uncertain. CDR3 size: 15 residues. Trimming pared 3 bases from V and 0 bases from J, leaving 11 bases between. Germline V gives CDR1 SNHLY, CDR2 FYNNEI. This CDR3 reads CASSDSPQYQETQYF. In DNA, the CDR3 is TGTGCCAGCAGTGATAGTCCTCAGTACCAAGAGACCCAGTACTTC.

This chain uses TRBV5-4 with TRBJ1-4; 8 bases agree with TRBD1. The CDR3 totals 14 residues. The germline V gene has CDR1 SGHNT and CDR2 YYREEE (reference sequence). V lost 4 bases and J lost 11; bases outside the gene matches: 10. CDR3 DNA sequence: TGTGCCAGCAGCCCCGGACAGGGAGAAAGGAAACTGTTTTTT. This codes for CASSPGQGERKLFF.

The rearrangement joins TRBV20-1 to TRBJ1-6; no clear D. The germline CDR1 and CDR2 sequences are DFQATT and SNEGSKA (reference sequence). V lost 0 bases to trimming and J lost 9 bases, with 15 bases between them. This CDR3 spans 15 amino acids. CDR3 sequence reads: CSARDTQRGFSPLHF. In nucleotides, the CDR3 is TGCAGTGCTAGAGATACGCAGCGTGGCTTTTCACCCCTCCACTTT.

This sequence joins TRBV12-3 or TRBV12-4 and TRBJ2-5; no definite D call. Trimming took 5 bases from V and 9 from J, leaving 19 bases between them. The CDR3 covers 14 residues. Written as DNA, the CDR3 is TGTGCCAGCAGTGATACAGCGAGCAATCAGCCCCAGTACTTC. It codes for CASSDTASNQPQYF.